This T cell receptor (beta chain) appears in the sequencing data of a study of blood T cell repertoires in COVID-19. The germline V gene encodes CDR1 SGHNT and CDR2 YYREEE (reference sequence). CDR3 size: 17 residues. J gave up 2 bases and V 0 bases, and 6 bases lay outside the gene matches. Original handling: Estimates of nucleated cell counts were drawn from the amplification of reference gene primers. Using immunoSEQ multiplex PCR, the repertoire was profiled, and TCRdb retains in-frame clones only, with some absent. V and J calls and clone size come straight from that table; D and trimming were deduced from the DNA. The sample shows more than 65,000 clones, about 91% of them seen only once.

The genes are TRBV5-4 and TRBJ1-4, with 8 nucleotides matching TRBD1. Input material: peripheral blood. This receptor was obtained from a woman in her forties or fifties with acute or convalescent COVID-19. The CDR3 here is CASSLAGGWKTNEKLFF. CDR3 DNA sequence: TGTGCCAGCAGCTTGGCAGGGGGCTGGAAGACTAATGAAAAACTGTTTTTT.